This T cell receptor (beta chain) originates from a study of vaccination and CD4 T cells after COVID-19. Study as a whole: The post-COVID samples were taken a median about three months after diagnosis, anywhere from 35 to 161.

CDR3 length: 14 residues. Germline CDR1 ENHRY, CDR2 SYGVKD. V shed 4 bases and J shed 6 bases, with 12 bases lying between them. Treatment indicated: approximately 11-day PBMC culture with coronavirus spike peptide pools or control peptides (ViraFEST assay). Under the ViraFEST approach, antigen-specific T cells were expanded with peptide pools and TCRs subsequently sequenced. Cultured CD4+ T cell DNA was sequenced using the Oncomine TCR Beta short-read assay. TCRdb ran MiXCR on the PCR reads and lists one entry per CDR3 protein. The repertoire holds more than 15,000 distinct CDR3 sequences, around 50% seen once, with approximately 15% in the top ten. In regard to this clonotype: Its antigen is unknown.

The chain joins TRBV10-3 to TRBJ2-2, with D perhaps matching TRBD1 (6 bases). The sample taken for sequencing was cultured CD4+ T cells from blood. The TCR was taken from a human donor with COVID-19. DNA of the CDR3: TGTGCCATCAGTGTTAATACAGGGTCCGGGGAGCTGTTTTTT. Translating it yields CAISVNTGSGELFF.